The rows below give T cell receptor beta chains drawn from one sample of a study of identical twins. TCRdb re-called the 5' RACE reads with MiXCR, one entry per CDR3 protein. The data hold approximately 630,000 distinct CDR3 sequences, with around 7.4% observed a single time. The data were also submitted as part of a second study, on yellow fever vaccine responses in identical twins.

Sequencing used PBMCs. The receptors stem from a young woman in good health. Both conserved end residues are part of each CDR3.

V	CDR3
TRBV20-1	CSARVPLGQGAQETQYF
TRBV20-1	CSARLTSGGRQETQYF
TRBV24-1	CATGGQGYEQYF
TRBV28	CASSYPGSQSSYNEQFF
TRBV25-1	CASSDRHRDTQYF
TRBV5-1	CASSLERLTEQYF
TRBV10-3	CAIQDRPGNTIYF
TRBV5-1	CASSSTARGTNEQFF
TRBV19	CASRDGGASSDTQYF
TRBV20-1	CSATRDLYEQYF
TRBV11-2	CASSHSTEQFF
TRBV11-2	CASSLGWGGDTQYF
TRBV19	CASGDRDRGNEQFF
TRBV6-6	CASTDWGIQYF
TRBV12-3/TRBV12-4	CASSFWQINSPLHF
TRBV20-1	CSARPTGSGNTIYF
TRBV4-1	CASSLTSGETQYF
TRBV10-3	CAISDYGSTNYGYTF
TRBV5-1	CASSLGAEYSGNTIYF
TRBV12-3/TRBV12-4	CASSLSVTGKNIQYF
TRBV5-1	CASGGQGKTSGANVLTF
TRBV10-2	CASSESRTGELFF
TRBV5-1	CASSLGLAEFQETQYF
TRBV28	CASSFSTGSSFF
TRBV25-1	CASSEYRGDTQYF
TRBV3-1	CASSQVHLGGYEQYF
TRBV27	CASTHETGGLNEQFF
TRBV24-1	CATSISGQTNTGELFF
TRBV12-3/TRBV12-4	CASTLRGSDTQYF
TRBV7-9	CASSPGQGADTQYF
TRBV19	CASSETGVSGGDTQYF
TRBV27	CASRADRVAYEQYF
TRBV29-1	CSVQVEDGGYEQYF
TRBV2	CASKRGLAAGETQYF
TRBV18	CASSPPKGLGGYNEQFF
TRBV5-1	CASSSGQGIKGEQFF
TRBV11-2	CASSSHLAGGPTSKNIQYF
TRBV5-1	CASRGGGTQETQYF
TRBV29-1	CSVEGREDIQYF
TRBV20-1	CSARIREGLFEQYF
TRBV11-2	CASSLKLGKATDTQYF
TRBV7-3	CASSLTAHSNTEAFF
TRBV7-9	CASSPRGGLSSYNEQFF
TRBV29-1	CSVQTGTGANEKLFF
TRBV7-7	CASSLRTSGAPSTDTQYF
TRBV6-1	CASSVPGTHFNQPQHF
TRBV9	CASSVAVGVDTGELFF
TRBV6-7	CASSYPRTSGGLNTGELFF
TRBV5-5	CASSSDFSSYNEQFF
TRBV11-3	CASRQPGQVYNEQFF
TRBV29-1	CSVVPWAGPSYNEQFF
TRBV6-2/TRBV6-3	CASSQGAVFTEAFF
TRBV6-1	CASTYGTTTDTQYF
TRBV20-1	CSANLGAAQETQYF
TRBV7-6	CASSPLGGLDTEAFF
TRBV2	CASSNSRTVTEAFF
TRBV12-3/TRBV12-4	CASSSAVLAGELYEQYF